The present T cell receptor beta chain was sequenced within a study of PD-1 blockade in classical Hodgkin lymphoma. Overall study results and limits: Lower baseline TCR diversity was reported for newly diagnosed patients than for healthy donors. Still unresolved is the cause of the repertoire differences, which may be disease activity or prior therapy.

Regarding this clone: Its antigen remains unknown. One junction end does not reproduce the germline sequence, and a read error may be involved.

The CDR3 runs 13 residues. CDR1 SGHRS and CDR2 YFSETQ come from the germline V gene. Time point reported: newly diagnosed, previously untreated cHL patient sample. PBMCs from untreated, newly diagnosed classical Hodgkin lymphoma were comparison samples. The repertoire was sequenced with immunoSEQ multiplex PCR; TCRdb's copy has only in-frame clones and lacks some. Of tens of thousands of clones listed, approximately 91% are singletons. The sequenced sample was peripheral blood mononuclear cells (PBMCs). This receptor was obtained from a human donor with classical Hodgkin lymphoma. The rearrangement joins TRBV5-1 to TRBJ1-1, with a tentative D call TRBD1 (6 bases). The CDR3 DNA is TGCGCCAGCAGCCAGGGGTCGAACAGTGAAGCTTTCTTT. Protein sequence: CASSQGSNSEAFF.